This TCR beta chain originates from a study of cytomegalovirus exposure and HLA in healthy donors. V was clipped by 5 bases and J by 0 bases, with 11 bases between them. The CDR3 consists of 15 residues. The germline CDR1 and CDR2 sequences are SGHTA and FQGNSA. Repertoires were generated with immunoSEQ multiplex PCR, while TCRdb's copy carries only in-frame clones and drops some. The data contain about 120,000 clones, about 96% of them singletons. This clone was counted between two and nine times. Sequenced sample: PBMCs. The chain links TRBV7-2 to TRBJ1-3, with a weak D call TRBD1 (5 bases). The sequence came from a young man in good health and CMV-seronegative. The CDR3 here is CASSPTALSGNTIYF. CDR3 nucleotide sequence: TGTGCCAGCAGCCCGACAGCACTCTCTGGAAACACCATATATTTT.